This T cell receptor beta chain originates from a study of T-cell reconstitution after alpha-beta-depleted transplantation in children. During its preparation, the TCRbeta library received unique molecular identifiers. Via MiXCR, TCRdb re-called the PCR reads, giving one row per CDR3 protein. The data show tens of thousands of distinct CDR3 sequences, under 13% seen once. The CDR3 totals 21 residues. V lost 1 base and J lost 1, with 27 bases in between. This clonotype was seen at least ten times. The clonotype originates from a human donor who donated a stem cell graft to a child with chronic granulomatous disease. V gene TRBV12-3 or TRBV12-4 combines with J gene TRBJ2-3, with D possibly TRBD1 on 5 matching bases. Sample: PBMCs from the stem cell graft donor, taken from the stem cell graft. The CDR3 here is CASSLVSQEWVGRSRTDTQYF. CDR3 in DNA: TGTGCCAGCAGTTTAGTCTCACAGGAGTGGGTTGGTCGGAGCCGCACAGATACGCAGTATTTT.